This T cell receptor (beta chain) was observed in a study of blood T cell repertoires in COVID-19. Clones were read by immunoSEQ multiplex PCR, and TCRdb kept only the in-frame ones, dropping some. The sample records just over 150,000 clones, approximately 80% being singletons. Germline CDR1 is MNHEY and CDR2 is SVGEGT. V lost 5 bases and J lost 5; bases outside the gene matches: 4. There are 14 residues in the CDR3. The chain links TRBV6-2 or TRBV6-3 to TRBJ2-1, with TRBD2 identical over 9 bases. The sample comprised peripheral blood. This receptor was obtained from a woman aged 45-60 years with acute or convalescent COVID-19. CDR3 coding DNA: TGTGCCAGCAGTCTCTGGACTAGCGACAATGAGCAGTTCTTC. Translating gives CASSLWTSDNEQFF.